Presented here are 22 T cell receptor beta chains from one specimen sequenced in a study of CD8 T cells in ankylosing spondylitis. What these receptors recognize is not known. Via MiXCR, TCRdb re-called the 5' RACE reads, giving one row per CDR3 protein. The sample contains 750,000 to 850,000 distinct CDR3 sequences, roughly 10% of which appear only once. Study-level results: Roughly eight highly homologous variants made up a TCR beta motif that seemed to typify ankylosing spondylitis blood.

Sequenced: blood, either unsorted or a sorted T cell fraction (not recorded which). The receptor source for this set is a male donor with ankylosing spondylitis.

The V and J genes are TRBV4-3 and TRBJ2-1, with D possibly matching TRBD2 (7 bases). CDR3 length: 15 residues. Trimming pared 1 base from V and 9 bases from J, leaving 16 bases between. CDR1 is LGHNA and CDR2 is YSLEER in the germline V gene. The CDR3 nucleotides are TGCGCCAGCAGCCAAGGGAGTGGGGGGGGCCGTGAGCAGTTCTTC. It specifies CASSQGSGGGREQFF.

Here the CDR3 DNA reads TGCAGTGCTAGAGCGAGGGGGACAGGGGGCGCGAAGTATGGCTACACCTTC. It specifies CSARARGTGGAKYGYTF. The chain is built from TRBV20-1 and TRBJ1-2; 12 bases agree with TRBD1. Germline CDR1 is DFQATT and CDR2 is SNEGSKA (reference sequence). The CDR3 sequence is 17 residues long. V shed 1 base and J 5 bases; nucleotides not matched to a gene: 11.

This clonotype was seen a few times. This rearrangement joins TRBV15 to TRBJ1-1; D is ambiguous. Per germline, CDR1 LNHNV and CDR2 YYDKDF (reference sequence). CDR3 length: 14 amino acids. Trimming removed 8 bases from V and 3 bases from J, with 16 bases in between. In nucleotides, the CDR3 is TGTGCCACCTCGAGGCGGGAAGGATACACTGAAGCTTTCTTT. It encodes CATSRREGYTEAFF.

The rearrangement joins TRBV10-3 to TRBJ2-7; 11 bases line up with TRBD2. The germline gives CDR1 ENHRY, CDR2 SYGVKD. The CDR3 loop spans 15 amino acids. Losses at the gene ends were 3 bases for V and 4 bases for J; bases not matched to a gene: 5. CDR3 loop: CAISESTSGTYEQYF. The CDR3 DNA reads as TGTGCCATCAGTGAATCGACTAGCGGGACTTACGAGCAGTACTTC.

The rearrangement joins TRBV5-1 to TRBJ2-3; 11 nucleotides line up with TRBD2. From germline, CDR1 is SGHRS and CDR2 YFSETQ. This CDR3 is 16 amino acids long. Trimming removed 2 bases from V and 5 bases from J; junction bases left unmatched: 7. The CDR3 coding sequence is TGCGCCAGCAGCTTCGAGACTAGCGGGATAGGAGATACGCAGTATTTT. Translating it yields CASSFETSGIGDTQYF.

The chain uses TRBV20-1 and TRBJ2-7; the D gene could be TRBD1 or TRBD2 (5 bases each). V was pared by 4 bases and J by 2 bases, with 12 bases between. CDR1 is DFQATT, CDR2 SNEGSKA, per germline (reference sequence). CDR3 size: 13 residues. The DNA for the CDR3 is TGCAGTGCTAACCACGGGGCGGCCTACGAGCAGTACTTC. Protein product: CSANHGAAYEQYF.

This clonotype has only one observation. Compared with germline, one end of the junction differs, possibly owing to a read error. This sequence joins TRBV28 and TRBJ1-5; TRBD1 might be the D (6 bases). Germline-derived CDR1 and CDR2 are MDHEN and SYDVKM. The CDR3 loop spans 13 amino acids. CDR3 region: CASRVDRNQPQHF. The CDR3 DNA is TGCGCCAGCAGAGTGGACAGAAATCAGCCCCAGCATTTT. The whole variable domain, filled in from reference TRBV28 and TRBJ1-5, reads DVKVTQSSRYLVKRTGEKVFLECVQDMDHENMFWYRQDPGLGLRLIYFSYDVKMKEKGDIPEGYSVSREKKERFSLILESASTNQTSMYLCASRVDRNQPQHFGDGTRLSIL.

Only a few counts were recorded for this clonotype. This sequence joins TRBV4-2 and TRBJ2-5; 10 nucleotides agree with TRBD1. This CDR3 comprises 16 residues. In germline, CDR1 is LGHNA, CDR2 YNFKEQ. The J segment lost 4 bases and the V segment lost 4 bases, leaving 9 bases of the junction unmatched. CDR3 protein: CASSPKTGGVGETQYF. CDR3 bases: TGTGCCAGCAGCCCAAAGACAGGGGGCGTAGGAGAGACCCAGTACTTC.

This clonotype has ten or more counts. The chain couples TRBV7-2 to TRBJ2-1; D ambiguous. In germline, CDR1 is SGHTA, CDR2 FQGNSA. Trimming shortened V by 1 base and J by 2 bases, and 6 bases separated the two germline ends. There are 14 residues in the CDR3. The DNA for the CDR3 is TGTGCCAGCAGCTTAGATCCGGCCTACAATGAGCAGTTCTTC. Protein product: CASSLDPAYNEQFF. Variable domain in full (rest from reference TRBV7-2 and TRBJ2-1): GAGVSQSPSNKVTEKGKDVELRCDPISGHTALYWYRQSLGQGLEFLIYFQGNSAPDKSGLPSDRFSAERTGGSVSTLTIQRTQQEDSAVYLCASSLDPAYNEQFFGPGTRLTVL.

This clonotype was counted only a few times. The rearrangement links TRBV5-1 to TRBJ1-2; 7 bases are shared with TRBD1. The V segment lost 4 bases and the J segment 2 bases; nucleotides outside the gene matches: 11. The CDR3 has 16 amino acids. Germline V lookup: CDR1 SGHRS, CDR2 YFSETQ. CDR3: CASSPTPTGLNYGYTF. The CDR3 nucleotides are TGCGCCAGCAGCCCTACCCCGACAGGGCTGAACTATGGCTACACCTTC.

The table lists this clonotype with many counts. J is TRBJ2-2 and V is TRBV7-8, with 8 nucleotides matching TRBD2. Per germline, CDR1 SGHVS and CDR2 FQNEAQ. The V segment lost 1 base and the J segment 6 bases; nucleotides outside the gene matches: 7. This CDR3 has 16 amino acids. For the CDR3, the DNA is TGTGCCAGCAGCTTAGATACCCGGGGGGGGGCCGGGGAGCTGTTTTTT. Protein sequence: CASSLDTRGGAGELFF.

This clonotype was observed a handful of times. V is TRBV9 and J is TRBJ1-2; D is unresolved. Germline-derived CDR1 and CDR2 are SGDLS and YYNGEE. V dropped 3 bases and J dropped 8 bases, with 20 bases sitting between them. This CDR3 has 15 residues. The CDR3 bases are TGTGCCAGCAGCGCCTCGACGGGAGATAGAGGAGGCTACACCTTC. It translates to CASSASTGDRGGYTF. Drawing the rest from reference TRBV9 and TRBJ1-2, the complete variable domain is DSGVTQTPKHLITATGQRVTLRCSPRSGDLSVYWYQQSLDQGLQFLIQYYNGEERAKGNILERFSAQQFPDLHSELNLSSLELGDSALYFCASSASTGDRGGYTFGSGTRLTVV.

This clonotype has a single count. The missing conserved phenylalanine or tryptophan at the end of this CDR3 makes a read error likely. The chain links TRBV7-3 to TRBJ2-7; D might be TRBD1 or TRBD2, each matching 6 bases. CDR1 and CDR2 (germline): SGHTA, FQGTGA. The CDR3 is 16 amino acids. With 1 base removed from V and 1 base from J, the gap between germline ends came to 14 bases. CDR3 DNA sequence: TGTGCCAGCAGCTTAAAGGGCGGGGACACGTCCTACGAGCAGTACTTG. Translating it yields CASSLKGGDTSYEQYL.

Many counts were recorded for this clonotype. V usage is TRBV24-1 and J usage is TRBJ2-1; D ambiguous. Germline CDR1 reads KGHDR; CDR2 reads SFDVKD. Trimming left V 8 bases short and J 5 bases short, with 6 bases between. CDR3 length: 11 residues. The CDR3 nucleotides are TGTGCCACCACTATGAACAATGAGCAGTTCTTC. Translation: CATTMNNEQFF.

This clonotype was seen more than once but under ten times. The V gene is TRBV24-1, the J gene TRBJ1-3, with D unresolved. The V gene lost 6 bases and the J gene lost 0 bases, with 5 bases spanning the gap. Germline V lookup: CDR1 KGHDR, CDR2 SFDVKD. This CDR3 has 13 amino acids. The CDR3 here is CATSLGSGNTIYF. The CDR3, as DNA: TGTGCCACCAGTCTTGGCTCTGGAAACACCATATATTTT.

The J gene is TRBJ2-7, the V gene TRBV20-1; TRBD1 is a possible D gene (6 bases). The V end was cut by 3 bases, the J end by 3 bases, with 15 bases between. In germline, CDR1 is DFQATT, CDR2 SNEGSKA (reference sequence). The CDR3 length is 14 residues. The DNA for the CDR3 is TGCAGTGCTAGTACTTTTAAACAGGGCTACGAGCAGTACTTC. Translation gives CSASTFKQGYEQYF.

This clonotype was detected a few times. The J gene is TRBJ2-2, the V gene TRBV9; 10 bases line up with TRBD2. This CDR3 has 16 amino acids. Per the germline V gene, CDR1 is SGDLS and CDR2 is YYNGEE. Losses at the gene ends were 3 bases for V and 4 bases for J; bases not matched to a gene: 6. The CDR3 loop is CASSDLAGAGTGELFF. The CDR3 coding sequence is TGTGCCAGCAGCGACCTAGCGGGGGCCGGCACCGGGGAGCTGTTTTTT.

This clonotype was recorded at least ten times. DNA of the CDR3: TGCAGTGCTGGAACCACAGCGAACACTGAAGCTTTCTTT. Encoded protein: CSAGTTANTEAFF. This chain links TRBV20-1 with TRBJ1-1; D is unresolved. The V end was cut by 5 bases, the J end by 1 base, with 11 bases between. The length of the CDR3 is 13 residues. In germline, CDR1 is DFQATT, CDR2 SNEGSKA (reference sequence).

This clonotype was observed at least ten times. The chain employs TRBV9 and TRBJ2-3; D gene unclear. V was clipped by 3 bases and J by 0 bases, with 2 bases between them. Germline V CDR1 and CDR2: SGDLS, YYNGEE. CDR3 size: 12 residues. The CDR3 here is CASSASTDTQYF. The CDR3, as DNA: TGTGCCAGCAGCGCTAGCACAGATACGCAGTATTTT.

Only a few counts were recorded for this clonotype. The CDR3, as DNA: TGTGCCAGCAGCGCCGGGACAGGGACCTACAATGAGCAGTTCTTC. It specifies CASSAGTGTYNEQFF. The genes are TRBV9 and TRBJ2-1, with TRBD1 matching over 9 bases. The germline gives CDR1 SGDLS, CDR2 YYNGEE. This CDR3 has 15 amino acids. The V and J ends lost 3 bases and 2 bases, in that order; junction bases with no gene match: 3.

This clonotype turned up a few times. The chain couples TRBV12-3 or TRBV12-4 to TRBJ1-1; possibly TRBD1 for D (6 bases). The CDR3 runs 15 residues. Trimming removed 7 bases at V and 0 bases at J, with 15 bases between. CDR3 loop: CASTTQDRMNTEAFF. CDR3 nucleotide sequence: TGTGCCAGCACCACACAAGACAGGATGAACACTGAAGCTTTCTTT.

V usage is TRBV20-1 and J usage is TRBJ2-5; 16 nucleotides match TRBD2. The CDR3 extends over 17 amino acids. The V gene end was trimmed by 5 bases and the J gene end by 7 bases; junction bases not matched to a gene: 13. In germline, CDR1 is DFQATT, CDR2 SNEGSKA (reference sequence). DNA of the CDR3: TGCAGTGCTCCCGGGACTAGCGGGAGGGCCGATATGGGGACCCAGTACTTC. Amino acid sequence: CSAPGTSGRADMGTQYF.